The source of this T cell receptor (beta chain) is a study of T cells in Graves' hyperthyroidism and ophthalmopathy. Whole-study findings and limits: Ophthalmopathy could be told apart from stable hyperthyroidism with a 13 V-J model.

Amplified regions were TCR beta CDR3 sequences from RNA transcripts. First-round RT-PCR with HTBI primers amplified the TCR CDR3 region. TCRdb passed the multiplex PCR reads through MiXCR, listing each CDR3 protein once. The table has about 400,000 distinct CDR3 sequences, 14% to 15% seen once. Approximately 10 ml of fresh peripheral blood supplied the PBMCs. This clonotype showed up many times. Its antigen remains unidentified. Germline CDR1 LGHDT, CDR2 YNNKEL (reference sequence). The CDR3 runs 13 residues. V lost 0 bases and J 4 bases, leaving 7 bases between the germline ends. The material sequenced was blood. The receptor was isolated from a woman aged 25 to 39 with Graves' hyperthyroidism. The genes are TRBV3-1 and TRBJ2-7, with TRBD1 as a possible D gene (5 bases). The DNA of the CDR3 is TGTGCCAGCAGCCAAGATGGGGCATACGAGCAGTACTTC. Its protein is CASSQDGAYEQYF.